Detailed here is one T cell receptor beta chain. Authors' analysis steps: Researchers report that nucleated cell counts were estimated from reference gene primer amplification. The repertoire was sequenced with immunoSEQ multiplex PCR; TCRdb's copy has only in-frame clones and lacks some. The V and J calls and clone size are taken from that table; D and trimming were inferred from the DNA. The sample yields 200,000 to 300,000 clones, more than 70% seen once. The sample originates from a study of blood T cell repertoires in COVID-19. Whole-study context: The United States, Italy and Spain provided the acute and convalescent COVID-19 samples. Nucleic acid was either cDNA or gDNA, and it came from T cells, B-cell-depleted T cells, or PBMCs.

Individuals drawn from around 24 US areas were about 18 to 100 years old. The CDR3 loop spans 13 amino acids. The V end was cut by 4 bases, the J end by 8 bases, with 14 bases between. CDR1 is SQVTM, CDR2 ANQGSEA, per germline. The sample was PBMCs or T cells enriched from blood (not recorded which). This receptor was taken from a woman in her thirties or forties with acute COVID-19. V gene TRBV29-1 combines with J gene TRBJ1-4; D is ambiguous. The CDR3 coding sequence is TGCAGCGTTGCTGGTACCGGGAGAGAAAAACTGTTTTTT. This translates into CSVAGTGREKLFF.